This note documents a single T cell receptor (beta chain) sequence. Its binding antigen is unknown. Per-base quality was not reported, and no clone a single base away is much larger than it. Cut back by 1 base and 5 bases, the V and J ends lie 17 bases apart. The CDR3 holds 16 amino acids from the cysteine to the phenylalanine. The DNA shown is the 48-base CDR3, in frame from base 1. The CDR1 and CDR2 encoded by the germline V gene are SGHTA and FQGTGA. Libraries were prepared through the immunoSEQ multiplex PCR assay. TCRdb carries this immuneACCESS record with in-frame sequences only. Its versions omit some clonotypes, under half of them owing to an unresolved V gene in the studies checked, with the rest unexplained. For this sample the table gives around 20,000 clones, of which around 67% were detected only once. Around 2.5% of the sample belongs to the ten largest clones. This record comes from a study of chemoradiotherapy in HPV16-positive cancers (dated by TCRdb to the early 2020s). For the study in its entirety: Candidate HPV-specific T-cell clones and common TCR motifs were defined by functional T-cell assays performed on cells from a couple of HPV16-positive patients. The study asked whether T-cell immunity against the HPV oncoproteins E6 and E7 changes during chemoradiotherapy and whether it affects survival. The candidate HPV-specific TCRs and motifs were subsequently tracked in TCR repertoires obtained from 70 to 95 patients with HPV-related cancers. What the research found in general, with its limitations: The survival association was reported for HPV16-positive patients, and the functional definition of HPV-specific T cells was derived from only a couple of HPV16-positive patients. Among HPV16-positive patients, expansion of HPV-responsive T cells during chemoradiotherapy was associated with better recurrence-free survival. Expansion of candidate HPV-specific clones and E7-related TCR motifs was observed in the tumor microenvironment during treatment, whereas no such expansion was observed for non-HPV-specific T cells.

Because repertoires were sampled repeatedly during chemoradiotherapy, clonal expansion in the tumor microenvironment could be followed. The sequence came from a human donor with HPV-associated anogenital cancer. Collection took place from a patient who underwent chemoradiotherapy. Recombination connected TRBV7-3 to TRBJ2-5; the D gene is possibly TRBD2, with 6 bases matching. The nucleotide sequence reads as follows: TGTGCCAGCAGCTTAAATGGGGGTCTTGGGGGGGAGACCCAGTACTTC. It translates as CASSLNGGLGGETQYF. The entire variable domain, with the stretches around the CDR3 drawn from the reference TRBV7-3 and TRBJ2-5 proteins, is GAGVSQTPSNKVTEKGKYVELRCDPISGHTALYWYRQSLGQGPEFLIYFQGTGAADDSGLPNDRFFAVRPEGSVSTLKIQRTERGDSAVYLCASSLNGGLGGETQYFGPGTRLLVL.